This paragraph covers one T cell receptor (beta chain) sequence. Its antigen is not identified. Subsets obtained from CD4+ cells comprised CD45RA+ naive and CD45RA-negative memory cells. This entry belongs to a study of shared clonotypes between healthy human individuals. This CDR3 has 19 amino acids. Losses at the gene ends were 5 bases for V and 1 base for J; bases not matched to a gene: 15. Germline CDR1 and CDR2: SGHVS and FNYEAQ. General observations from the study: Clonotypes shared by all four donors outscored non-shared clonotypes in generation probability. Naive CD4 clonotypes were shared across a handful of donors at around 5%.

Sequenced by immunoSEQ multiplex PCR; TCRdb stores in-frame clones only, minus some. This sample has 2 million to 2.5 million clones; about 90% occur once, and the top ten carry roughly 0.34%. This sequence originates from a man aged 18 to 35 in good health. Some clones in this sample may be carry-over from other donors' samples. This chain uses TRBV7-6 with TRBJ2-1; 9 nucleotides line up with TRBD2. The specimen sequenced was naive CD4+ T cells from PBMCs. As to subset: CD45RA+ positively selected. The CDR3 DNA follows: TGTGCCAGCAGCCCCGGACTAGCGCGGTCCCTACCTTCCTACAATGAGCAGTTCTTC. Amino acids: CASSPGLARSLPSYNEQFF.